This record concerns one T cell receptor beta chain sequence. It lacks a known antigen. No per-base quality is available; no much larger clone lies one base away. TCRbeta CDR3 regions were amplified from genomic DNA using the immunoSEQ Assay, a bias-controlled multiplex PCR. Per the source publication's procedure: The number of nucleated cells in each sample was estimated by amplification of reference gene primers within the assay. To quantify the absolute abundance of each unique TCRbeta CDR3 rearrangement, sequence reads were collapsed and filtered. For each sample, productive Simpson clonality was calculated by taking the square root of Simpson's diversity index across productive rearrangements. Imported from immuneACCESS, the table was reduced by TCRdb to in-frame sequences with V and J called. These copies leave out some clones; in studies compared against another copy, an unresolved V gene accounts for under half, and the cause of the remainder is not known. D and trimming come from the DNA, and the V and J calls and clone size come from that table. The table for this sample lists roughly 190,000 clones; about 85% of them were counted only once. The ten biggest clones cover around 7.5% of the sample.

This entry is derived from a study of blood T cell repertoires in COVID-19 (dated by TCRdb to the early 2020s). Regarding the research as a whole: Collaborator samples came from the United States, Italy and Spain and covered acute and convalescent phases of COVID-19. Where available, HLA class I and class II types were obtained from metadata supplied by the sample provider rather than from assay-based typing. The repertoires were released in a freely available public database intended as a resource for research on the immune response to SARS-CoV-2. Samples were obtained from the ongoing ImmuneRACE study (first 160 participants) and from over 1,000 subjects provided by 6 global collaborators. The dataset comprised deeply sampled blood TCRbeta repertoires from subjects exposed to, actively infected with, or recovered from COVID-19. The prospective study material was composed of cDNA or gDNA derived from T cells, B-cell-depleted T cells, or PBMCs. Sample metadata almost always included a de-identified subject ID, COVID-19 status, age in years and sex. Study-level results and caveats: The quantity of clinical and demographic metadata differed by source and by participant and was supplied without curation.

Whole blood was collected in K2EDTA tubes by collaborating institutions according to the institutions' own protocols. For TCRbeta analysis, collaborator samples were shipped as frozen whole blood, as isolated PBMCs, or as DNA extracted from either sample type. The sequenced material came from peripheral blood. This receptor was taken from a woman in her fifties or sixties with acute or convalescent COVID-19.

CDR3 region: CASSYSGEGNEQFF. The nucleotides read TGTGCCAGCAGTTACTCCGGGGAAGGCAATGAGCAGTTCTTC. The sequence joins TRBV6-6 to TRBJ2-1; the D gene is perhaps TRBD2, on 5 matching bases. Relative to germline, V is 0 bases shorter and J is 6 bases shorter, with 9 bases between their ends. The CDR3 spans 14 residues, from the cysteine through the phenylalanine. The CDR3 DNA has 42 bases and is translated from base 1. CDR1 and CDR2, per the germline V gene (reference sequence), are MNHNY and SVGAGI.